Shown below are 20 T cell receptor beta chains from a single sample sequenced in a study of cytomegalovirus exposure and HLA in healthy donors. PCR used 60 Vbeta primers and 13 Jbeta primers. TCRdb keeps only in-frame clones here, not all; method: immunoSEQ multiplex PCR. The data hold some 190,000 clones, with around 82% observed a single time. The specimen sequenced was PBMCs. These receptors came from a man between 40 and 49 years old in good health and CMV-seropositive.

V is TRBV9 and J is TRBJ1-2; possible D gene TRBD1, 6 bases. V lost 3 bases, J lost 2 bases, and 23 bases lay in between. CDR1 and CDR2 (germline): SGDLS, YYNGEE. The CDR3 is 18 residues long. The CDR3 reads CASSAEGGPPTPNYGYTF. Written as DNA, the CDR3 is TGTGCCAGCAGCGCCGAGGGGGGGCCTCCTACCCCCAACTATGGCTACACCTTC.

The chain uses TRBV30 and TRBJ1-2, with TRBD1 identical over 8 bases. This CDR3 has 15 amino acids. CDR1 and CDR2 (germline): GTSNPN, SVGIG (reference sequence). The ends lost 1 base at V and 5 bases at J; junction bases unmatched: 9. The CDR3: CAWSGGRGLGYGYTF. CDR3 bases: TGTGCCTGGAGTGGCGGCAGGGGGCTGGGGTATGGCTACACCTTC.

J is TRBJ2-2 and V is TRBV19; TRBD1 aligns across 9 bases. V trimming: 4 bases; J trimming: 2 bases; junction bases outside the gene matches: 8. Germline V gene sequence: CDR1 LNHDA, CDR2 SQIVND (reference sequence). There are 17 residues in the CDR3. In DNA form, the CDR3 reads TGTGCCAGTAGTACAACGCTGGGACAGGGAAACACCGGGGAGCTGTTTTTT. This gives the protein CASSTTLGQGNTGELFF.

The CDR3 region has the DNA TGTGCCAGCGGCTACGGTTACGAGCAGTACTTC. This encodes CASGYGYEQYF. The chain uses TRBV7-8 and TRBJ2-7; D not resolved. The length of the CDR3 is 11 residues. Trimming cost V 8 bases and J 4 bases, with 9 bases left between them. Germline assignment: CDR1 SGHVS and CDR2 FQNEAQ.

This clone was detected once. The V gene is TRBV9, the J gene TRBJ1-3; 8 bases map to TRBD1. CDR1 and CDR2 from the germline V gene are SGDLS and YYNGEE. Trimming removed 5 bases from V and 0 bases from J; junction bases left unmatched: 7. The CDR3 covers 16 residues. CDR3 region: CASRDAGTGSGNTIYF. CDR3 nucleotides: TGTGCCAGCAGAGACGCCGGGACAGGCTCTGGAAACACCATATATTTT.

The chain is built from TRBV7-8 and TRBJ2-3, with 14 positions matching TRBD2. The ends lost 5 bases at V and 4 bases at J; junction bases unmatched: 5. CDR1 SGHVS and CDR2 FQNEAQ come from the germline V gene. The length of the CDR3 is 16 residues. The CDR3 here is CASSPGTSGRSDTQYF. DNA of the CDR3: TGTGCCAGCAGCCCGGGGACTAGCGGGAGATCAGATACGCAGTATTTT.

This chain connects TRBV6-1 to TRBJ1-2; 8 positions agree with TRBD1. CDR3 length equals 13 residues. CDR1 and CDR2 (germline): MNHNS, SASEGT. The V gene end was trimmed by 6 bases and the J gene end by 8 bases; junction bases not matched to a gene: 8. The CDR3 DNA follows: TGTGCCAGCAGCCTCGACAGGGGTAAAGGCTACACCTTC. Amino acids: CASSLDRGKGYTF.

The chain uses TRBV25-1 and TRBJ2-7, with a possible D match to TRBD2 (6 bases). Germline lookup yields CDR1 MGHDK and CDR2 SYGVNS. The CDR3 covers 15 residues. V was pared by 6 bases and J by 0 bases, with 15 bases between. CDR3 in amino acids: CASRGRGIYSYEQYF. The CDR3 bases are TGTGCCAGCAGGGGTCGGGGGATTTACTCCTACGAGCAGTACTTC.

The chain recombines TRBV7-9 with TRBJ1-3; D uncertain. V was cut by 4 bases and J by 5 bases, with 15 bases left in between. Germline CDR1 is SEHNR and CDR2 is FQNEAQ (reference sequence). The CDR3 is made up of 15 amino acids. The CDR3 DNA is TGTGCCAGCAGCTCCGGGAGACAAGCCCGAAACACCATATATTTT. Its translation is CASSSGRQARNTIYF.

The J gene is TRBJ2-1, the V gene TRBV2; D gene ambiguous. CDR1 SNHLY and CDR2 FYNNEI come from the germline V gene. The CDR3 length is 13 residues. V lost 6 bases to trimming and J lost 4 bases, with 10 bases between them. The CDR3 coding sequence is TGTGCCAGCAGAACCTATACTTACAATGAGCAGTTCTTC. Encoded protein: CASRTYTYNEQFF.

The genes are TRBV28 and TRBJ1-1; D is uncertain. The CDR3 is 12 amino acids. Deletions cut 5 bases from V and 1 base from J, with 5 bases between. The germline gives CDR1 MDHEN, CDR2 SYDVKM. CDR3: CASSLGNTEAFF. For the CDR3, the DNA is TGTGCCAGCAGTCTCGGGAACACTGAAGCTTTCTTT. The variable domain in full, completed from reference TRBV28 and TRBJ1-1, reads DVKVTQSSRYLVKRTGEKVFLECVQDMDHENMFWYRQDPGLGLRLIYFSYDVKMKEKGDIPEGYSVSREKKERFSLILESASTNQTSMYLCASSLGNTEAFFGQGTRLTVV.

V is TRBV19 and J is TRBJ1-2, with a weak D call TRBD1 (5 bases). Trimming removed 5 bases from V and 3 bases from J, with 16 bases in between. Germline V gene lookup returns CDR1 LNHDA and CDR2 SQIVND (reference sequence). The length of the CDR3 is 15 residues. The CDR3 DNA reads TGTGCCAGTAGTTCCCCACTGGGGGGGTACTATGGCTACACCTTC. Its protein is CASSSPLGGYYGYTF. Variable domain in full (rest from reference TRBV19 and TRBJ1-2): DGGITQSPKYLFRKEGQNVTLSCEQNLNHDAMYWYRQDPGQGLRLIYYSQIVNDFQKGDIAEGYSVSREKKESFPLTVTSAQKNPTAFYLCASSSPLGGYYGYTFGSGTRLTVV.

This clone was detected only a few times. CDR3 coding DNA: TGCGCCAGCAGCCCCTCTACAGCTAACACTGAAGCTTTCTTT. It translates to CASSPSTANTEAFF. J is TRBJ1-1 and V is TRBV5-1; D gene uncertain. V was pared by 4 bases and J by 2 bases, with 12 bases between. The V gene's germline CDR1 is SGHRS and CDR2 YFSETQ. This CDR3 contains 14 residues. The variable domain in full, completed from reference TRBV5-1 and TRBJ1-1, reads KAGVTQTPRYLIKTRGQQVTLSCSPISGHRSVSWYQQTPGQGLQFLFEYFSETQRNKGNFPGRFSGRQFSNSRSEMNVSTLELGDSALYLCASSPSTANTEAFFGQGTRLTVV.

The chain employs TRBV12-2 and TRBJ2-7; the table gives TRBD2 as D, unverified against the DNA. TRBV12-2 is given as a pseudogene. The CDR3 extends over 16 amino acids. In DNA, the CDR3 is TGTGCAAGTCGCCTGGGGACTAGCGGGTCCTCCTACGAGCAGTACTTC. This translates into CASRLGTSGSSYEQYF.

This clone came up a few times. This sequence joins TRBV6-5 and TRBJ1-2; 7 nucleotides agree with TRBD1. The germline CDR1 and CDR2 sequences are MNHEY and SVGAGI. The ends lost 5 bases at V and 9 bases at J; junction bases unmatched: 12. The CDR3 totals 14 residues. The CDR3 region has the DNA TGTGCCAGCAGTGAAGGGGGCGGCTTTGAGAGCTACACCTTC. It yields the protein CASSEGGGFESYTF.

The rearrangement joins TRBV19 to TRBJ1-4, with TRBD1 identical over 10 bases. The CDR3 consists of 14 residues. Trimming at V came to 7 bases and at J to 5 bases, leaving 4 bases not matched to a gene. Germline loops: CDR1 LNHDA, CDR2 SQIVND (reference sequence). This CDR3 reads CASNDRGRNEKLFF. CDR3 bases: TGTGCCAGTAACGACAGGGGGCGGAATGAAAAACTGTTTTTT.

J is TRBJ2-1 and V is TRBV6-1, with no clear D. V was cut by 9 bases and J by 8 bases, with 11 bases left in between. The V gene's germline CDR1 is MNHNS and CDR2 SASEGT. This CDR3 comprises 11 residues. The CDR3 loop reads CARRSFHEQFF. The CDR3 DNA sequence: TGTGCCAGGAGATCATTTCATGAGCAGTTCTTC.

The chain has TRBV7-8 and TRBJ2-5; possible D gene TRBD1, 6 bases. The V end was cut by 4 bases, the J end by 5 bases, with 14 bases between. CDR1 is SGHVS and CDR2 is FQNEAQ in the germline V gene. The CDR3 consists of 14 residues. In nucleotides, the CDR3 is TGTGCCAGCAGCTCCAGGGGCTGGCGGGAGACCCAGTACTTC. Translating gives CASSSRGWRETQYF.

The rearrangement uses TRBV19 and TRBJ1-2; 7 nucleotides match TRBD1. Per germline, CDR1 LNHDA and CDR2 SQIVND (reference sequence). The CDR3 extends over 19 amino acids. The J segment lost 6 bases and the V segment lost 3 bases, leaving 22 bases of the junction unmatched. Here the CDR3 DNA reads TGTGCCAGTAGTATTCGTCCGGGACAGCCCGATGGGGGACTCCATGGCTACACCTTC. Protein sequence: CASSIRPGQPDGGLHGYTF.

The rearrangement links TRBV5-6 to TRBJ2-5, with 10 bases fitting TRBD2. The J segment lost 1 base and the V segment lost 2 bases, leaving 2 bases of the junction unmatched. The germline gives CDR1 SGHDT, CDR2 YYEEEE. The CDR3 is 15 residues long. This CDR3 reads CASSLGLAVQETQYF. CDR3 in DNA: TGTGCCAGCAGCTTAGGACTAGCGGTCCAAGAGACCCAGTACTTC.